The T cell receptor beta chain under discussion was sequenced for a study of T cell clones after liver transplantation. Study at large: Post-transplant blood was tracked for graft-donor-reactive T cell clones identified in a pre-transplant mixed lymphocyte reaction. Study conclusions and caveats: Post-transplant time points were not standardized, so conclusions are preliminary. A larger donor-reactive than third-party decline suggested partial antigen-specific deletion.

On this clone: Its antigen is unknown.

Repertoires were generated with immunoSEQ multiplex PCR, while TCRdb's copy carries only in-frame clones and drops some. The table includes 70,000 or so clones, 90% detected once. Sorting of unstimulated PBMCs yielded separate CD3+CD4+ and CD3+CD8+ fractions. Germline CDR1 LNHDA, CDR2 SQIVND (reference sequence). V was clipped by 7 bases and J by 2 bases, with 13 bases between them. The CDR3 is made up of 14 amino acids. The rearrangement links TRBV19 to TRBJ2-3; possible D gene TRBD2, 6 bases. The receptor comes from a human donor who received a liver transplant. Sequencing used CD4+ T cells from blood, obtained before liver transplant. CDR3 nucleotides: TGTGCCAGTACCCCCCCGGGAGACACAGATACGCAGTATTTT. As protein: CASTPPGDTDTQYF.